The 19 T cell receptor beta chains below were found in one sample sequenced in a study of blood T cell repertoires in COVID-19. Profiled with immunoSEQ multiplex PCR; TCRdb holds only in-frame clones, not every one. The sample includes 300,000 to 350,000 clones, approximately 86% of them seen just once. Sample: PBMCs or T cells enriched from blood (not recorded which). Receptors originate from a woman younger than 35 who had recovered from COVID-19.

This rearrangement joins TRBV6-2 or TRBV6-3 to TRBJ2-1; weak D call: TRBD2 (6 bases). The germline V gene has CDR1 MNHEY and CDR2 SVGEGT. The CDR3 runs 16 residues. The germline V and J ends were trimmed by 5 bases and 3 bases, with 17 bases remaining between them. CDR3 DNA: TGTGCCAGCAGTACCACCGGGACTGGGGGCTACAATGAGCAGTTCTTC. Its translation: CASSTTGTGGYNEQFF.

V is TRBV28 and J is TRBJ2-3; 8 bases are shared with TRBD2. The germline CDR1 and CDR2 sequences are MDHEN and SYDVKM. J was trimmed by 1 base and V by 8 bases; bases with no gene match: 11. The CDR3 totals 16 residues. This CDR3 is CASRSALLAGTDTQYF. The CDR3 region has the DNA TGTGCCAGCCGTTCAGCCCTACTAGCGGGCACAGATACGCAGTATTTT.

The chain links TRBV5-1 to TRBJ1-2; 12 bases match TRBD1. Trimming cost V 8 bases and J 7 bases; bases outside gene matches: 15. Germline V gene sequence: CDR1 SGHRS, CDR2 YFSETQ. The CDR3 contains 16 residues. Here the CDR3 DNA reads TGCGCCAGTCGGACGTCTCCCGGGACAGGGGGCTCTGGCTACACCTTC. Translating it yields CASRTSPGTGGSGYTF.

V gene TRBV4-3 combines with J gene TRBJ2-1; D perhaps matches TRBD2 (6 bases). The ends were cut back, 0 bases at V and 4 bases at J, with 16 bases in the middle. CDR3 length equals 17 residues. The germline V gene has CDR1 LGHNA and CDR2 YSLEER. CDR3 sequence (DNA): TGCGCCAGCAGCCAAGATCTCGGGCTAGCGAATTACAATGAGCAGTTCTTC. This codes for CASSQDLGLANYNEQFF.

V gene TRBV28 combines with J gene TRBJ2-1, with D possibly TRBD2 on 6 matching bases. The V gene lost 7 bases and the J gene lost 10 bases, with 11 bases spanning the gap. The germline CDR1 and CDR2 sequences are MDHEN and SYDVKM. The CDR3 runs to 11 residues. CDR3 sequence: CASTRGTEQFF. The CDR3 DNA is TGTGCCAGCACTCGGGGGACGGAGCAGTTCTTC.

This sequence joins TRBV11-2 and TRBJ2-1; 10 bases are shared with TRBD2. The CDR3 is made up of 14 amino acids. The germline V gene encodes CDR1 SGHAT and CDR2 FQNNGV. After removal of 6 bases from V and 5 bases from J, the junction contained 4 bases not matched to a gene. CDR3 residues: CASRLAGAHNEQFF. The CDR3 DNA sequence: TGTGCCAGCAGGCTAGCGGGAGCACACAATGAGCAGTTCTTC.

The gene calls are TRBV6-6 and TRBJ1-1, with 7 bases identical to TRBD1. Germline CDR1 and CDR2: MNHNY and SVGAGI (reference sequence). CDR3 length: 16 residues. The trim removed 5 bases at V and 0 bases at J, leaving 9 bases unmatched. The CDR3 loop is CASSRQGGAMNTEAFF. The CDR3 DNA sequence: TGTGCCAGCAGTCGACAGGGCGGAGCTATGAACACTGAAGCTTTCTTT.

This rearrangement joins TRBV4-2 to TRBJ2-3; TRBD2 agrees at 12 bases. V was pared by 4 bases and J by 3 bases, with 5 bases of the junction left unmatched. The germline V gene encodes CDR1 LGHNA and CDR2 YNFKEQ. The CDR3 spans 16 residues. The chain's CDR3 is CASSPGLAGQTDTQYF. DNA for the CDR3: TGTGCCAGCAGCCCCGGACTAGCGGGGCAGACAGATACGCAGTATTTT.

This chain links TRBV6-5 with TRBJ1-2; 7 bases align to TRBD1. Looked up from germline, CDR1 is MNHEY and CDR2 is SVGAGI. CDR3 length: 15 residues. After removal of 4 bases from V and 4 bases from J, the junction contained 9 bases not matched to a gene. This chain's CDR3 is CASSLDRETFYGYTF. The CDR3 DNA follows: TGTGCCAGCAGTTTAGACAGGGAAACTTTCTATGGCTACACCTTC.

The genes are TRBV29-1 and TRBJ1-2; 12 positions agree with TRBD1. CDR1 and CDR2 from the germline V gene are SQVTM and ANQGSEA. Losses at the gene ends were 4 bases for V and 8 bases for J; bases not matched to a gene: 5. The CDR3 totals 13 residues. CDR3 loop: CSVAGQGAWGYTF. The DNA for the CDR3 is TGCAGCGTTGCGGGACAGGGGGCCTGGGGCTACACCTTC.

There are a few counts of this clone. The chain uses TRBV11-2 and TRBJ1-1; TRBD1 aligns across 7 bases. The V gene's germline CDR1 is SGHAT and CDR2 FQNNGV. The CDR3 totals 13 residues. Trimming cost V 5 bases and J 7 bases; bases outside gene matches: 7. CDR3 nucleotides: TGTGCCAGCAGCCGTGACAGGGTGGGTGAAGCTTTCTTT. Residues: CASSRDRVGEAFF.

The V call is TRBV5-1, the J call TRBJ2-2, with TRBD1 matching 11 bases. The ends lost 4 bases at V and 3 bases at J; junction bases unmatched: 11. The CDR3 extends over 18 amino acids. Germline CDR1 is SGHRS and CDR2 is YFSETQ. This chain's CDR3 is CASSKGTGGRGYTGELFF. CDR3 DNA: TGCGCCAGCAGCAAAGGGACAGGGGGTCGGGGCTACACCGGGGAGCTGTTTTTT.

The J gene is TRBJ1-4, the V gene TRBV6-1; D gene ambiguous. The germline gives CDR1 MNHNS, CDR2 SASEGT. This CDR3 contains 15 residues. V lost 1 base to trimming and J lost 0 bases, with 6 bases between them. This CDR3 is CASSEGSATNEKLFF. DNA of the CDR3: TGTGCCAGCAGTGAAGGGTCAGCAACTAATGAAAAACTGTTTTTT.

The V call is TRBV19, the J call TRBJ2-3; TRBD2 agrees at 8 bases. V lost 6 bases and J lost 0; bases outside the gene matches: 5. CDR3 length equals 15 residues. Germline loops: CDR1 LNHDA, CDR2 SQIVND (reference sequence). Here the CDR3 DNA reads TGTGCCAGTAGCAAACTAGCGGCTAGCACAGATACGCAGTATTTT. This encodes CASSKLAASTDTQYF.

The CDR3 DNA follows: TGTGCCAGCAGCTCCTACAGGCCCCACACTCTGGGGGGCTACACCTTC. Translating it yields CASSSYRPHTLGGYTF. The chain joins TRBV7-2 to TRBJ1-2, with D possibly being TRBD1 (5 bases). The CDR3 extends over 16 amino acids. Trimming stripped 4 bases from V and 8 bases from J, with 23 bases between. Germline-derived CDR1 and CDR2 are SGHTA and FQGNSA.

The chain joins TRBV19 to TRBJ1-5; D possibly corresponds to TRBD1 (6 bases). This CDR3 is 14 amino acids long. CDR1 and CDR2 (germline): LNHDA, SQIVND (reference sequence). V shed 7 bases and J shed 7 bases, with 17 bases lying between them. This CDR3 reads CASNTGTFGQPQHF. CDR3 coding DNA: TGTGCCAGTAACACCGGGACATTTGGCCAGCCCCAGCATTTT.

V gene TRBV2 combines with J gene TRBJ2-3, with 8 nucleotides matching TRBD1. The germline V gene has CDR1 SNHLY and CDR2 FYNNEI. The CDR3 extends over 14 amino acids. V lost 5 bases to trimming and J lost 4 bases; unmatched junction nucleotides: 5. CDR3 DNA: TGTGCCAGCAGTCCTAAGACAGGGGCAGATACGCAGTATTTT. Protein product: CASSPKTGADTQYF.

The V gene is TRBV18, the J gene TRBJ1-5; D not resolved. V shed 3 bases and J shed 4 bases, with 10 bases lying between them. Germline CDR1 and CDR2: KGHSH and LQKENI. The CDR3 is 14 amino acids. CDR3 amino acids: CASSPSAGNQPQHF. CDR3 bases: TGTGCCAGCTCACCTTCGGCAGGTAATCAGCCCCAGCATTTT.

The gene calls are TRBV7-2 and TRBJ1-3; possible D gene TRBD1, 5 bases. This CDR3 has 15 residues. Trimming removed 1 base from V and 2 bases from J, with 9 bases in between. Germline CDR1 SGHTA, CDR2 FQGNSA. The CDR3, as DNA: TGTGCCAGCAGCTTAGTTGACAGCCCTGGAAACACCATATATTTT. Translated: CASSLVDSPGNTIYF. The full variable domain, with the rest looked up from reference TRBV7-2 and TRBJ1-3, is GAGVSQSPSNKVTEKGKDVELRCDPISGHTALYWYRQSLGQGLEFLIYFQGNSAPDKSGLPSDRFSAERTGGSVSTLTIQRTQQEDSAVYLCASSLVDSPGNTIYFGEGSWLTVV.